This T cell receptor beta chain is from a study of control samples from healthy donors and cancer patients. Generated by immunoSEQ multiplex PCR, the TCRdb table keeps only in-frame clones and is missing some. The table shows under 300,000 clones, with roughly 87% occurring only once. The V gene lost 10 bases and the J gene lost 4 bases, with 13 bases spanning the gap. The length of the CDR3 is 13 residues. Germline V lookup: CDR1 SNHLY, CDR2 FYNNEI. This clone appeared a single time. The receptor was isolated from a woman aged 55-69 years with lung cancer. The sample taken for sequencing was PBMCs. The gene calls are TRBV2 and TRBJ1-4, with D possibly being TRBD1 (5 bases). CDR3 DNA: TGTGCCATTCCGGGACGGTTTAATGAAAAACTGTTTTTT. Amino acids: CAIPGRFNEKLFF.